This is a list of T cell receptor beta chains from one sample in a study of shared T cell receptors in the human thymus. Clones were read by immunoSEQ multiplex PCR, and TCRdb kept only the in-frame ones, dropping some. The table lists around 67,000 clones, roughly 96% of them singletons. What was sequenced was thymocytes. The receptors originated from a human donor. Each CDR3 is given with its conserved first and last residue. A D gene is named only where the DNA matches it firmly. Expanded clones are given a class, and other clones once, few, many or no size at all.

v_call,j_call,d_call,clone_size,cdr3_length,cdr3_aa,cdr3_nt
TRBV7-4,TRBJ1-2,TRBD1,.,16,CASSLEGRQGVGGYTF,TGTGCCAGCAGCTTAGAGGGGCGACAGGGGGTCGGTGGCTACACCTTC
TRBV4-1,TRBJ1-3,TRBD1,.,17,CASSRKTGGYTGNTIYF,TGCGCCAGCAGCCGAAAAACAGGGGGCTACACTGGAAACACCATATATTTT
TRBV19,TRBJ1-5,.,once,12,CASRRRGKPQHF,TGTGCCAGTAGACGACGTGGGAAGCCCCAGCATTTT
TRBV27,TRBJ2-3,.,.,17,CASSAPRGWGHTDTQYF,TGTGCCAGCAGTGCCCCACGGGGTTGGGGCCACACAGATACGCAGTATTTT
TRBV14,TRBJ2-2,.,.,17,CASSHPTAGAYTGELFF,TGTGCCAGCAGCCACCCAACGGCCGGAGCGTACACCGGGGAGCTGTTTTTT
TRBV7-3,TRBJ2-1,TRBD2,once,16,CASSPQAGGRLNEQFF,TGTGCCAGCAGCCCACAAGCGGGGGGGCGGCTCAATGAGCAGTTCTTC
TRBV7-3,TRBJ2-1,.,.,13,CASSLSQYNEQFF,TGTGCCAGCAGCTTAAGTCAGTACAATGAGCAGTTCTTC
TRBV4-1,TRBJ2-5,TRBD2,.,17,CASSPGLAGRIAETQYF,TGCGCCAGCAGCCCAGGACTAGCGGGGCGCATTGCAGAGACCCAGTACTTC
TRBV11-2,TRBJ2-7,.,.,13,CASSSLDSYEQYF,TGTGCCAGCAGCTCCCTTGACAGCTACGAGCAGTACTTC
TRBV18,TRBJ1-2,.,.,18,CASPLPYWGCATTYGYTF,TGTGCCAGCCCGCTACCGTATTGGGGGTGCGCCACGACTTATGGCTACACCTTC
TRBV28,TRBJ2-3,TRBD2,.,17,CASSLKGLAGGADTQYF,TGTGCCAGCAGTTTAAAGGGTCTAGCGGGGGGGGCAGATACGCAGTATTTT
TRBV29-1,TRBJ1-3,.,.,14,CSVVTGLSGNTIYF,TGCAGCGTCGTGACAGGACTCTCTGGAAACACCATATATTTT
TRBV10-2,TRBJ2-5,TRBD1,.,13,CASLGQGGETQYF,TGCGCCAGCCTGGGACAGGGGGGAGAGACCCAGTACTTC